Below, one T cell receptor (beta chain) is given with its context. Original processing methods: For nucleated cells, counts were estimated from reference gene primer amplification. Assay used: immunoSEQ multiplex PCR; TCRdb lists only in-frame clones, some missing. V and J calls and clone size come straight from that table; D and trimming were deduced from the DNA. The sample has approximately 150,000 clones, 87% seen once; the top ten hold around 0.91%. The sample originates from a study of blood T cell repertoires in COVID-19. As for the study in general: Donors in the United States, Italy and Spain gave samples during acute or convalescent COVID-19. T cells, B-cell-depleted T cells, or PBMCs provided the cDNA or gDNA that served as material.

The germline gives CDR1 LGHDT, CDR2 YNNKEL (reference sequence). V lost 2 bases, J lost 4 bases, and 5 bases stayed unmatched. The CDR3 length is 15 residues. This TCR was sampled from a woman aged 45-60 years with acute or convalescent COVID-19. Material: peripheral blood. This chain links TRBV3-1 (or the pseudogene TRBV3-2) with TRBJ2-3, with 8 bases fitting TRBD2. The CDR3 DNA reads as TGTGCCAGCAGCCAATCCCGGACTAGCTCAGATACGCAGTATTTT. Protein sequence: CASSQSRTSSDTQYF.